Sequencing of this T cell receptor beta chain was carried out in a study of T cells in Graves' hyperthyroidism and ophthalmopathy. Study conclusions and caveats: Researchers report that a 13 V-J model separated ophthalmopathy from stable hyperthyroidism. In blood, most of the thyroid clonotypes expanded above 0.001 were also present.

The investigators amplified TCR beta CDR3 regions from RNA transcripts. First-round RT-PCR of the TCR CDR3 relied on the HTBI primer set. In TCRdb, the multiplex PCR reads were re-called with MiXCR into one record per CDR3 protein. The profile covers roughly 510,000 distinct CDR3 sequences, with 40% to 55% appearing a single time and approximately 44% taken by the ten largest. This clonotype showed up many times. Its antigen is not known. Investigators excluded patients with uncontrolled infection, other autoimmune disease, pregnancy or lactation. On the basis of clinical symptoms, serum thyroxine and TRAb, thyroid ultrasound and orbital computed tomography, diagnoses were made. The germline CDR1 and CDR2 sequences are LGHNA and YNFKEQ. V was clipped by 1 base and J by 1 base, with 7 bases between them. CDR3 size: 14 residues.

Source material: peripheral blood or thyroid tissue (not recorded which). V and J are TRBV4-2 and TRBJ1-1; D not resolved. The clonotype comes from an adult woman with Graves' disease, either hyperthyroidism or ophthalmopathy (not recorded which). The CDR3 bases are TGTGCCAGCAGCCAAGTGGACGGGAACACTGAAGCTTTCTTT. Its translation: CASSQVDGNTEAFF.